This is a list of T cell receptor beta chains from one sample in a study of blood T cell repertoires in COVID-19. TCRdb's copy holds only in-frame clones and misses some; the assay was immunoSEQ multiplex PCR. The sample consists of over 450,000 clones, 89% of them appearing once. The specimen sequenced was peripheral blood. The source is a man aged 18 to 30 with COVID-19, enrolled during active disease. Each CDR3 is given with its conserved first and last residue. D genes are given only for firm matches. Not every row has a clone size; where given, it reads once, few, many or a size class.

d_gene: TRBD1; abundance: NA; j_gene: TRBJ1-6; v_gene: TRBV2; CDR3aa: CASRPTGNNSPLHF; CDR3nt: TGTGCCAGCAGACCGACAGGGAATAATTCACCCCTCCACTTT
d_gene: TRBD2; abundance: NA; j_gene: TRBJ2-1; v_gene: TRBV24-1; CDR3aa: CATSDSGLGYNEQFF; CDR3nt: TGTGCCACCAGTGATTCGGGACTAGGCTACAATGAGCAGTTCTTC
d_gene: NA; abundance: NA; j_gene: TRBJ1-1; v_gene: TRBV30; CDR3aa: CAWSTGLGLNTEAFF; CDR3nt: TGTGCCTGGAGTACTGGGCTGGGCTTGAACACTGAAGCTTTCTTT
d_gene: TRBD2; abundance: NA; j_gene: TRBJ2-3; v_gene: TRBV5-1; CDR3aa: CASSLSLAGTTDTQYF; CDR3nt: TGCGCCAGCAGCTTGTCTCTAGCGGGAACCACAGATACGCAGTATTTT
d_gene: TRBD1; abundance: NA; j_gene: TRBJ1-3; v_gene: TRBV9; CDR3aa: CASSPRGTGSGNTIYF; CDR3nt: TGTGCCAGCAGCCCCCGTGGGACAGGGTCTGGAAACACCATATATTTT
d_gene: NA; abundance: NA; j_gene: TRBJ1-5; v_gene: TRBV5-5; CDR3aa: CASSPFSVVPSNQPQHF; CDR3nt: TGTGCCAGCAGCCCGTTCTCGGTTGTTCCTAGCAATCAGCCCCAGCATTTT
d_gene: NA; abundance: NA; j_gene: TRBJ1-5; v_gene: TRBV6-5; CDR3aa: CASKRSGDNQPQHF; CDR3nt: TGTGCCAGCAAGAGGTCGGGGGACAATCAGCCCCAGCATTTT
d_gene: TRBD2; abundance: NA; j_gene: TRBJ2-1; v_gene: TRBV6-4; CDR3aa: CASRVGTSGNNEQFF; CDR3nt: TGTGCCAGCAGAGTCGGGACTAGCGGTAACAATGAGCAGTTCTTC
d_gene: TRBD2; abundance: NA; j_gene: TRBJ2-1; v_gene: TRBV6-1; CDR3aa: CASSELFLREGLGDEQFF; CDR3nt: TGTGCCAGCAGTGAACTCTTTTTACGGGAGGGCCTAGGGGATGAGCAGTTCTTC
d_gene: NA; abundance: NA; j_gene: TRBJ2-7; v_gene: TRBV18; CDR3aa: CASSPVTGFYEQYF; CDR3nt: TGTGCCAGCTCACCAGTGACAGGCTTCTACGAGCAGTACTTC
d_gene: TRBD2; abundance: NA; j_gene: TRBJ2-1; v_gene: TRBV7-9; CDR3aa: CASSLSLAGNNEQFF; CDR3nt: TGTGCCAGCAGCTTATCGCTAGCGGGCAACAATGAGCAGTTCTTC
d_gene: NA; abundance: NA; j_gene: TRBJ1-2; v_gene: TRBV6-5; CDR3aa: CASSFEKFYGYTF; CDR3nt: TGTGCCAGCAGTTTTGAGAAGTTCTATGGCTACACCTTC
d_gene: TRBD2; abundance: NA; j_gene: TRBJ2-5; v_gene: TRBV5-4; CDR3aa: CASSQKAGRGETQYF; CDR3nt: TGTGCCAGCAGCCAAAAAGCGGGAAGGGGAGAGACCCAGTACTTC
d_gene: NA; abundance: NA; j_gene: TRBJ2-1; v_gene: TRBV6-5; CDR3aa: CASNPGRAYNEQFF; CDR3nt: TGTGCCAGCAACCCGGGTAGAGCCTACAATGAGCAGTTCTTC
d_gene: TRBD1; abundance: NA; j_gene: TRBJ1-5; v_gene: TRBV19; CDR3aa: CASSLGQYQPQHF; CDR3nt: TGTGCCAGTAGTCTGGGACAGTATCAGCCCCAGCATTTT
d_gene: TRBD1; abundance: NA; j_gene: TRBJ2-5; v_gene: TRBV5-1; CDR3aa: CASPPGGQGSLETQYF; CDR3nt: TGCGCCAGCCCCCCGGGTGGACAGGGCTCGTTGGAGACCCAGTACTTC
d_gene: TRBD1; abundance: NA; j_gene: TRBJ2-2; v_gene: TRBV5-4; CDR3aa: CASSPGGRTGELFF; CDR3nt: TGTGCCAGCAGCCCAGGGGGTCGGACCGGGGAGCTGTTTTTT
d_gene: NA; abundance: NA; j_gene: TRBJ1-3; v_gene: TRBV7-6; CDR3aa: CASSLQASGNTIYF; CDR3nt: TGTGCCAGCAGCCTACAGGCCTCAGGAAACACCATATATTTT
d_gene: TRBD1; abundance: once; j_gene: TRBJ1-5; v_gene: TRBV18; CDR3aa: CASSQGAPDQPQHF; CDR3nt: TGTGCCAGCTCCCAGGGGGCGCCTGATCAGCCCCAGCATTTT
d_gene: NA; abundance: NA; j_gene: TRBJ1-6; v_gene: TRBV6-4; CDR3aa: CASSEERHGSPLHF; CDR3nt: TGTGCCAGCAGTGAAGAGCGCCACGGTTCACCCCTCCACTTT
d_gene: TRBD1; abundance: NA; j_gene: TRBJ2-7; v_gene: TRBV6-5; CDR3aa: CASSYALMTGNEQYF; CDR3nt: TGTGCCAGCAGTTACGCCCTGATGACAGGGAACGAGCAGTACTTC
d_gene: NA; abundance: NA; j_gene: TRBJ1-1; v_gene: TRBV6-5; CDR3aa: CASSYSQTTEAFF; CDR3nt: TGTGCCAGCAGTTACTCTCAGACAACTGAAGCTTTCTTT
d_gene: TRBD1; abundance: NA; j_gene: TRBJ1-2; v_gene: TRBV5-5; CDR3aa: CASSSDRGLRYGYTF; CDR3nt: TGTGCCAGCAGCTCCGACAGGGGGCTCCGCTATGGCTACACCTTC
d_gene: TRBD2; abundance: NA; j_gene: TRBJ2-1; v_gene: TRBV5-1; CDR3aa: CASSLLAGASSYNEQFF; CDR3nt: TGCGCCAGCAGCCTGTTAGCGGGGGCGAGCTCCTACAATGAGCAGTTCTTC
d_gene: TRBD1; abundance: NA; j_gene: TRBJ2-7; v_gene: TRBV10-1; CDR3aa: CASSGTRDRGPYEQYF; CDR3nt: TGCGCCAGCAGTGGGACTCGGGACAGGGGGCCCTACGAGCAGTACTTC
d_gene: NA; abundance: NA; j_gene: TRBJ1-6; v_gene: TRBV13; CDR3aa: CASSFQGSSYNSPLHF; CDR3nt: TGTGCCAGCAGCTTTCAGGGGAGCTCCTATAATTCACCCCTCCACTTT
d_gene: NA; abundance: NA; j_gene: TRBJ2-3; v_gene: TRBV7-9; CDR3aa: CASSLAGAGPTGTQYF; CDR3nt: TGTGCCAGCAGCTTAGCGGGAGCGGGTCCCACGGGTACGCAGTATTTT
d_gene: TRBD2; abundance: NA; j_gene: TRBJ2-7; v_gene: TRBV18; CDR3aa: CASSKTSGFSREQYF; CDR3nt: TGTGCCAGCTCAAAAACTAGCGGGTTCTCCCGCGAGCAGTACTTC
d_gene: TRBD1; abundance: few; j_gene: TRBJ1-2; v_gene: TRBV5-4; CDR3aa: CASSTTGEGYGYTF; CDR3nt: TGTGCCAGCAGCACGACAGGGGAAGGGTATGGCTACACCTTC
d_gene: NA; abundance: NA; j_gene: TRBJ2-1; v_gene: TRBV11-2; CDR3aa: CASSLHGGGVNEQFF; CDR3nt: TGTGCCAGCAGCTTACACGGGGGTGGGGTTAATGAGCAGTTCTTC
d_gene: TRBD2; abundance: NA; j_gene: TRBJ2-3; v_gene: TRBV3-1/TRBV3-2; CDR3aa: CASSQWQTSGGKSDTQYF; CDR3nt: TGTGCCAGCAGCCAATGGCAGACTAGCGGAGGCAAGTCCGATACGCAGTATTTT
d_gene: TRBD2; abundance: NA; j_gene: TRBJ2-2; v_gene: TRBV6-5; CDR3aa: CASSWGGDTGELFF; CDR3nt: TGTGCCAGCAGTTGGGGGGGAGACACCGGGGAGCTGTTTTTT
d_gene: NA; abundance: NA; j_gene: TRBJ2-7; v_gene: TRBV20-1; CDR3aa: CSASFGFRTDEQYF; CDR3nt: TGCAGTGCTAGTTTCGGTTTTCGTACCGACGAGCAGTACTTC
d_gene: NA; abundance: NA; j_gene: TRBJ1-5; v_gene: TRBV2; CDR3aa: CASSEASGRYSNQPQHF; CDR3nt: TGTGCCAGCAGTGAAGCGTCAGGCCGCTATAGCAATCAGCCCCAGCATTTT
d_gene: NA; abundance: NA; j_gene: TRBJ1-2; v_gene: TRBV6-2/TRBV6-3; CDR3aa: CASSWGVYGYTF; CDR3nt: TGTGCCAGCAGTTGGGGAGTCTATGGCTACACCTTC
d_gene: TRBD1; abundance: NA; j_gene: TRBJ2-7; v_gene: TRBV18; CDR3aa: CASSQVPGQASGYEQYF; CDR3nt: TGTGCCAGCTCTCAAGTTCCTGGACAGGCGTCAGGCTACGAGCAGTACTTC
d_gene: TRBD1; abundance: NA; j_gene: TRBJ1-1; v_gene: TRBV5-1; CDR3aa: CASSLVASWTGGNTEAFF; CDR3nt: TGCGCCAGCAGCTTGGTTGCAAGTTGGACAGGGGGGAACACTGAAGCTTTCTTT
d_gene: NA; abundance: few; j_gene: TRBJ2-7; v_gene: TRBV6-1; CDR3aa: CASSDGRGYEQYF; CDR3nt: TGTGCCAGCAGTGATGGACGGGGCTACGAGCAGTACTTC
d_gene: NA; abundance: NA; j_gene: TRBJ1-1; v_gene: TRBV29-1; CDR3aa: CSVGGTSWAEAFF; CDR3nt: TGCAGCGTTGGCGGGACTTCGTGGGCTGAAGCTTTCTTT
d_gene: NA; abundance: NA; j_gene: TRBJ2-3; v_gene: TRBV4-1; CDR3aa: CASSQAGWQITDTQYF; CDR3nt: TGCGCCAGCAGCCAAGCGGGATGGCAGATCACAGATACGCAGTATTTT
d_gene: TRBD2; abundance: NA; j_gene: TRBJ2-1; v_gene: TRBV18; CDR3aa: CASSLSLSGGPNEQFF; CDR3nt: TGTGCCAGCTCACTATCTCTATCGGGGGGGCCCAATGAGCAGTTCTTC
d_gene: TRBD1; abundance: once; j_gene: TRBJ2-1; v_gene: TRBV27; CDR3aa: CASKVQGARNEQFF; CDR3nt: TGTGCCAGCAAGGTCCAGGGGGCGCGGAATGAGCAGTTCTTC
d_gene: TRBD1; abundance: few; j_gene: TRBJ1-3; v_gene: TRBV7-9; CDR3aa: CASSIKDRGAGNTIYF; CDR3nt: TGTGCCAGCAGCATCAAGGACAGGGGAGCTGGAAACACCATATATTTT
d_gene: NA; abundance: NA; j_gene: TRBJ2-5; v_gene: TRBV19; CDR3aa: CASSSQQETQYF; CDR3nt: TGTGCCAGTAGTTCCCAGCAAGAGACCCAGTACTTC
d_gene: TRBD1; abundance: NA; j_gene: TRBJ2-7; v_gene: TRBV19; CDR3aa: CASSTTGAYEQYF; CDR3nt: TGTGCCAGTAGTACAACAGGGGCCTACGAGCAGTACTTC